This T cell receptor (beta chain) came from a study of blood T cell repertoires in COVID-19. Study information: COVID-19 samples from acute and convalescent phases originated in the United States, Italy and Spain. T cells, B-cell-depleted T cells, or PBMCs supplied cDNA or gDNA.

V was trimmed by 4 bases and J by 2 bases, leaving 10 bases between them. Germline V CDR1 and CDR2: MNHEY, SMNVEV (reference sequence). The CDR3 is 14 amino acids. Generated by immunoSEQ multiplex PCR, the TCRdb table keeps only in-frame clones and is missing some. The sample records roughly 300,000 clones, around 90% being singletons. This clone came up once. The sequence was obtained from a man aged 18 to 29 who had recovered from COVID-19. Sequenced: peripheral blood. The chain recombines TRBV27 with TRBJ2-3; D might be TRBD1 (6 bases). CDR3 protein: CASSYRVSTDTQYF. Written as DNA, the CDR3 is TGTGCCAGCAGTTACAGGGTTTCCACAGATACGCAGTATTTT.